The 29 T cell receptor beta chains presented below share a single source sample, sequenced in a study of blood T cell repertoires in COVID-19. The table came from immunoSEQ multiplex PCR; TCRdb's copy has only in-frame clones and leaves some out. The sample carries 150,000 to 200,000 clones, 70% to 90% recorded once. Sequenced: peripheral blood. The receptors were gathered from a man between 60 and 75 years old with acute or convalescent COVID-19.

This sequence joins TRBV20-1 and TRBJ2-5; D is unclear. The V and J ends lost 5 bases and 7 bases respectively, with 8 bases between them. The CDR3 has 10 amino acids. CDR1 DFQATT and CDR2 SNEGSKA come from the germline V gene (reference sequence). Written as DNA, the CDR3 is TGCAGTGCTCCTTTCGGGACCCAGTACTTC. Translated, it gives CSAPFGTQYF.

J is TRBJ1-5 and V is TRBV13; D gene ambiguous. The length of the CDR3 is 12 residues. V lost 2 bases and J 9 bases, leaving 8 bases between the germline ends. Germline V gene lookup returns CDR1 PRHDT and CDR2 FYEKMQ (reference sequence). Here the CDR3 DNA reads TGTGCCAGCAGCTTAAGCGTCGGGCCCCAGCATTTT. It encodes CASSLSVGPQHF.

This sequence joins TRBV3-1 (or the pseudogene TRBV3-2) and TRBJ1-5; 7 bases are shared with TRBD1. Germline V gene lookup returns CDR1 LGHDT and CDR2 YNNKEL (reference sequence). The J segment lost 5 bases and the V segment lost 6 bases, leaving 7 bases of the junction unmatched. This CDR3 has 14 amino acids. Here the CDR3 DNA reads TGTGCCAGCAGTCGAGGCACAGGGGATCAGCCCCAGCATTTT. This encodes CASSRGTGDQPQHF.

This clone came up once. The chain couples TRBV10-2 to TRBJ1-2; 7 bases are a match to TRBD1. CDR1 and CDR2 from the germline V gene are WSHSY and SAAADI. The CDR3 extends over 16 amino acids. The ends lost 2 bases at V and 3 bases at J; junction bases unmatched: 9. The CDR3: CASSEPTRQGHYGYTF. The DNA for the CDR3 is TGCGCCAGCAGTGAGCCTACCCGACAGGGACACTATGGCTACACCTTC.

The chain is built from TRBV19 and TRBJ1-5, with D tentatively TRBD1 (6 bases). The CDR3 is made up of 15 amino acids. The V end lost 4 bases, the J end lost 3 bases, and 13 bases lay between the germline ends. In germline, CDR1 is LNHDA, CDR2 SQIVND (reference sequence). DNA of the CDR3: TGTGCCAGTAGTAATTGGACAGTCTACAATCAGCCCCAGCATTTT. This sequence encodes CASSNWTVYNQPQHF. Together with reference TRBV19 and TRBJ1-5, the CDR3 gives the full variable domain: DGGITQSPKYLFRKEGQNVTLSCEQNLNHDAMYWYRQDPGQGLRLIYYSQIVNDFQKGDIAEGYSVSREKKESFPLTVTSAQKNPTAFYLCASSNWTVYNQPQHFGDGTRLSIL.

The chain is built from TRBV11-2 and TRBJ2-3; D unresolved. Trimming shortened V by 5 bases and J by 6 bases, and 12 bases separated the two germline ends. Germline CDR1 SGHAT, CDR2 FQNNGV. CDR3 length equals 13 residues. CDR3 in DNA: TGTGCCAGCAGCCCCATCCTGGGCGATACGCAGTATTTT. Translation gives CASSPILGDTQYF.

The chain links TRBV6-4 to TRBJ2-1; 12 bases line up with TRBD2. The CDR3 is made up of 15 amino acids. After removal of 5 bases from V and 4 bases from J, the junction contained 3 bases not matched to a gene. CDR1 MRHNA and CDR2 SNTAGT come from the germline V gene. The CDR3 DNA is TGTGCCAGCAGTAGGGGGACTAGCGGGTACAATGAGCAGTTCTTC. This gives the protein CASSRGTSGYNEQFF.

This clone occurred a few times. The CDR3 spells CATSDFGGDGYTF. The CDR3 DNA is TGTGCCACCAGTGATTTCGGGGGAGACGGCTACACCTTC. The V gene is TRBV24-1, the J gene TRBJ1-2; tentative D call: TRBD1 (5 bases). The CDR3 is 13 residues long. V was cut by 1 base and J by 8 bases, with 10 bases left in between. Germline loops: CDR1 KGHDR, CDR2 SFDVKD.

This chain joins TRBV18 and TRBJ2-3; a possible D gene is TRBD1 (6 bases). The CDR3 consists of 16 residues. V gave up 5 bases and J gave up 0 bases, with 15 bases separating them. Germline loops: CDR1 KGHSH, CDR2 LQKENI. The chain's CDR3 is CASSSRTVLSTDTQYF. The CDR3 coding sequence is TGTGCCAGCTCATCTCGGACAGTACTTAGCACAGATACGCAGTATTTT. The whole variable domain, remainder taken from reference TRBV18 and TRBJ2-3, is NAGVMQNPRHLVRRRGQEARLRCSPMKGHSHVYWYRQLPEEGLKFMVYLQKENIIDESGMPKERFSAEFPKEGPSILRIQQVVRGDSAAYFCASSSRTVLSTDTQYFGPGTRLTVL.

The V call is TRBV6-5, the J call TRBJ2-7; D gene uncertain. Germline V gene data show CDR1 as MNHEY and CDR2 as SVGAGI. Trimming removed 8 bases at V and 0 bases at J, with 5 bases between. The CDR3 is 11 amino acids. This CDR3 reads CASVRSYEQYF. CDR3 sequence (DNA): TGTGCCAGCGTGCGCTCCTACGAGCAGTACTTC.

Here the CDR3 DNA reads TGTGCCAGCAGATCCGCGTCGTCTAGCGGGCGCCACGAGCAGTACTTC. Its translation is CASRSASSSGRHEQYF. J is TRBJ2-7 and V is TRBV27, with 8 bases aligning to TRBD2. The germline CDR1 and CDR2 sequences are MNHEY and SMNVEV (reference sequence). The CDR3 covers 16 residues. Germline trimming cut 6 bases from V and 5 bases from J; bases unmatched to any gene: 15.

This chain links TRBV2 with TRBJ1-3; D not certain. The CDR3 consists of 15 residues. CDR1 and CDR2 (germline): SNHLY, FYNNEI. V lost 7 bases to trimming and J lost 7 bases, with 20 bases between them. Here the CDR3 reads CASTTPAAGGNTIYF. The CDR3 DNA is TGTGCCAGCACTACCCCGGCAGCCGGCGGGAACACCATATATTTT.

The V call is TRBV6-5, the J call TRBJ2-1, with a weak D call TRBD2 (5 bases). Trimming stripped 8 bases from V and 0 bases from J, with 5 bases between. This CDR3 is 12 amino acids long. The germline gives CDR1 MNHEY, CDR2 SVGAGI. For the CDR3, the DNA is TGTGCCAGCGGGAGCTCCTACAATGAGCAGTTCTTC. This gives the protein CASGSSYNEQFF.

The rearrangement joins TRBV2 to TRBJ2-7; possible D gene TRBD1, 5 bases. This CDR3 has 13 amino acids. The V end lost 7 bases, the J end lost 12 bases, and 22 bases lay between the germline ends. The V gene's germline CDR1 is SNHLY and CDR2 FYNNEI. CDR3 residues: CASNRDAGPGGYF. In nucleotides, the CDR3 is TGTGCCAGCAATCGAGACGCAGGGCCGGGCGGGTACTTC.

The chain carries TRBV7-3 and TRBJ2-2; 7 positions match TRBD1. The CDR3 consists of 16 residues. With V trimmed by 5 bases and J by 4 bases, 10 bases remained unmatched. CDR1 SGHTA and CDR2 FQGTGA come from the germline V gene. Here the CDR3 DNA reads TGTGCCAGCAGCGCCACAGGGGCCCGGGGCACCGGGGAGCTGTTTTTT. It yields the protein CASSATGARGTGELFF.

The V call is TRBV19, the J call TRBJ2-2; perhaps TRBD1 as D (6 bases). With 6 bases removed from V and 6 bases from J, the gap between germline ends came to 14 bases. Germline V gives CDR1 LNHDA, CDR2 SQIVND (reference sequence). There are 14 residues in the CDR3. The CDR3 DNA sequence: TGTGCCAGTAGCCAGGGGTTTAGGGCCGGGGAGCTGTTTTTT. Protein product: CASSQGFRAGELFF.

The chain employs TRBV24-1 and TRBJ1-5; 9 bases line up with TRBD1. Germline lookup yields CDR1 KGHDR and CDR2 SFDVKD. J gave up 5 bases and V 6 bases, and 1 base lay outside the gene matches. The CDR3 consists of 13 residues. CDR3 region: CATSRQGDQPQHF. CDR3 sequence (DNA): TGTGCCACCAGTCGACAGGGGGATCAGCCCCAGCATTTT.

Details on this clone: At the DNA level, this CDR3 is encoded by other sequences in the same sample as well. CDR3 residues: CASSERTGREQYF. CDR3 DNA sequence: TGTGCCAGCAGTGAACGGACAGGACGAGAGCAGTACTTC. The chain joins TRBV25-1 to TRBJ2-7; 7 bases agree with TRBD1. The CDR3 totals 13 residues. Looked up from germline, CDR1 is MGHDK and CDR2 is SYGVNS. Losses at the gene ends were 2 bases for V and 7 bases for J; bases not matched to a gene: 5.

The rearrangement uses TRBV27 and TRBJ2-7, with TRBD1 as a possible D gene (5 bases). V was shortened by 0 bases and J by 6 bases, with 9 bases between the two germline ends. The germline CDR1 and CDR2 sequences are MNHEY and SMNVEV (reference sequence). The CDR3 has 13 amino acids. CDR3 region: CASSLSGQTEQYF. The CDR3 DNA follows: TGTGCCAGCAGTTTATCTGGACAAACCGAGCAGTACTTC.

This clone was seen just once. The chain recombines TRBV19 with TRBJ2-1, with 10 nucleotides matching TRBD2. There are 16 residues in the CDR3. V was clipped by 3 bases and J by 4 bases; unmatched bases: 6. Germline V CDR1 and CDR2: LNHDA, SQIVND (reference sequence). The CDR3 nucleotides read TGTGCCAGTAGTATTGGGGCTAGCGGGGGATACAATGAGCAGTTCTTC. It specifies CASSIGASGGYNEQFF.

There are a few counts of this clone. Additional DNA sequences in this sample encode the identical CDR3. The chain's CDR3 is CASSLGQGVYEQYF. The CDR3 coding sequence is TGTGCCAGCAGCCTAGGACAGGGCGTCTACGAGCAGTACTTC. The chain uses TRBV7-2 and TRBJ2-7, with TRBD1 matching 8 bases. V lost 5 bases, J lost 3 bases, and 6 bases stayed unmatched. This CDR3 contains 14 residues. CDR1 is SGHTA, CDR2 FQGNSA, per germline.

In its sample, this clone was seen a few times. The rearrangement joins TRBV2 to TRBJ2-1; 7 nucleotides line up with TRBD2. Germline trimming cut 1 base from V and 6 bases from J; bases unmatched to any gene: 9. From germline, CDR1 is SNHLY and CDR2 FYNNEI. The CDR3 covers 16 residues. CDR3 protein: CASSEEGSGRFNEQFF. In nucleotides, the CDR3 is TGTGCCAGCAGTGAAGAAGGTAGCGGGCGGTTCAATGAGCAGTTCTTC.

The V gene is TRBV6-2 or TRBV6-3, the J gene TRBJ2-1; D is perhaps TRBD1 (6 bases). With 5 bases removed from V and 8 bases from J, the gap between germline ends came to 10 bases. The length of the CDR3 is 12 residues. From germline, CDR1 is MNHEY and CDR2 SVGEGT. CDR3 protein: CASSRTEDEQFF. The CDR3 region has the DNA TGTGCCAGCAGTCGGACAGAAGATGAGCAGTTCTTC.

The chain combines TRBV21-1 with TRBJ2-1; TRBD1 was called by the table and not checked on the DNA. TRBV21-1 is tagged as a pseudogene. The CDR3 is 12 residues long. The DNA of the CDR3 is TGTGCCAGCAGCAAAGACCAGGATAAGCAGTTCTTC. It is translated as CASSKDQDKQFF.

The chain is built from TRBV27 and TRBJ2-1, with 8 bases matching TRBD2. Germline values: CDR1 MNHEY, CDR2 SMNVEV (reference sequence). The CDR3 totals 15 residues. The junction had 10 bases not matched to a gene; V was cut back by 8 bases and J by 4 bases. As DNA, the CDR3 is TGTGCCAGCGCACGACCCGGGGGGGGTTACAATGAGCAGTTCTTC. It translates to CASARPGGGYNEQFF.

The V gene is TRBV7-9, the J gene TRBJ2-3, with 10 bases identical to TRBD2. The CDR3 is made up of 18 amino acids. Germline CDR1 and CDR2: SEHNR and FQNEAQ (reference sequence). Germline trimming cut 2 bases from V and 1 base from J; bases unmatched to any gene: 9. The CDR3 nucleotides are TGTGCCAGCAGCTTATTGGGAAAGCGGGAGGGAGGCACAGATACGCAGTATTTT. It is translated as CASSLLGKREGGTDTQYF.

The chain joins TRBV27 to TRBJ2-1, with 10 bases matching TRBD2. Germline values: CDR1 MNHEY, CDR2 SMNVEV (reference sequence). The trim removed 2 bases at V and 1 base at J, leaving 8 bases unmatched. This CDR3 is built from 18 residues. The DNA for the CDR3 is TGTGCCAGCAGTTTAATTCGTCCAGCGGGAGGGTCCTACAATGAGCAGTTCTTC. Protein sequence: CASSLIRPAGGSYNEQFF.

The V and J genes are TRBV3-1 (or the pseudogene TRBV3-2) and TRBJ2-1; 14 positions agree with TRBD2. The V and J ends lost 0 bases and 8 bases, in that order; junction bases with no gene match: 12. The CDR3 is made up of 19 amino acids. Germline CDR1 LGHDT, CDR2 YNNKEL (reference sequence). The CDR3 coding sequence is TGTGCCAGCAGCCAAGATTCCCCGGGACTAGCGGGAGATCAATATGAGCAGTTCTTC. This gives the protein CASSQDSPGLAGDQYEQFF.

This clone was recorded only once. The chain recombines TRBV18 with TRBJ2-3; 9 positions match TRBD2. The CDR3 sequence is 16 residues long. Germline CDR1 and CDR2: KGHSH and LQKENI. J was trimmed by 6 bases and V by 3 bases; bases with no gene match: 10. The CDR3 sequence is CASSPGLAGVGDTQYF. In DNA, the CDR3 is TGTGCCAGCTCACCCGGATTAGCGGGAGTAGGGGATACGCAGTATTTT.